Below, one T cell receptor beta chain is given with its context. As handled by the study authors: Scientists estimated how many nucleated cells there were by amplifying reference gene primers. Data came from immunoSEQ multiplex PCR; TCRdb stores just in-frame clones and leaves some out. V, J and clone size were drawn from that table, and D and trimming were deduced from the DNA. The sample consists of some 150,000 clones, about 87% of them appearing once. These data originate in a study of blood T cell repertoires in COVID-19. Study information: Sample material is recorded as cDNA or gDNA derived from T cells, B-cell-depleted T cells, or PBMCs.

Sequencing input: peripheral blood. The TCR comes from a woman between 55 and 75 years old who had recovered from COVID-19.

The DNA for the CDR3 is TGTGCCATCAGTGTGGGGGGGATCCGCAATCAGCCCCAGCATTTT. It codes for CAISVGGIRNQPQHF. The chain is built from TRBV10-3 and TRBJ1-5; a weak D match, TRBD1 (5 bases). The CDR3 spans 15 residues. CDR1 and CDR2 from the germline V gene are ENHRY and SYGVKD. V gave up 4 bases and J gave up 2 bases, with 12 bases separating them.